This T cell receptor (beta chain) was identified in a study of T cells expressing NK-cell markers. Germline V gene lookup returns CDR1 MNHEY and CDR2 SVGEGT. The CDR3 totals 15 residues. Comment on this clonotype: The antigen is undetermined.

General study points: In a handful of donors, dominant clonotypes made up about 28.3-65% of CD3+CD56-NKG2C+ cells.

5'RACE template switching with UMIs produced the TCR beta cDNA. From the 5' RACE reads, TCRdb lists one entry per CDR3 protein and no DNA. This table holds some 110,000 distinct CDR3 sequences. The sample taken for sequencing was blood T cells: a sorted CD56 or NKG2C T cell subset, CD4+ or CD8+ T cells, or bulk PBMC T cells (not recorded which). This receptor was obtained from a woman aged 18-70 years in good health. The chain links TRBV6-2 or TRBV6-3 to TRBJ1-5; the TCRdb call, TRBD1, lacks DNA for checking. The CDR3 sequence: CASSLDRGGHQPQHF.